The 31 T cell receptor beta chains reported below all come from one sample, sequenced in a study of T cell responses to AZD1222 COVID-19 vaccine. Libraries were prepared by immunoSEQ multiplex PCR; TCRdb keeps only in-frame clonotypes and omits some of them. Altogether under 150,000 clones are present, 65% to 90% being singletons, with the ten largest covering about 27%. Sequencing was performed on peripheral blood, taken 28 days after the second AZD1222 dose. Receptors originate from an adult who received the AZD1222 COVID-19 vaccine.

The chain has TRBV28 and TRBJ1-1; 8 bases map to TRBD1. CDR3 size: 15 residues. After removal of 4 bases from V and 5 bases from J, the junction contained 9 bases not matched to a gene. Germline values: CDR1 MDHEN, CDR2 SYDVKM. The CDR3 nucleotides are TGTGCCAGCAGTTCCCCGCGGACAGGGAGGACTGAAGCTTTCTTT. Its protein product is CASSSPRTGRTEAFF.

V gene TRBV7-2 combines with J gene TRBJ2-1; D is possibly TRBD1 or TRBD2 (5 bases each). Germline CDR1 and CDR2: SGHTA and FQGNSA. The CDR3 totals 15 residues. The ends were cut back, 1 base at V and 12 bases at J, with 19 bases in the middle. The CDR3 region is CASSLEGPAGGRQFF. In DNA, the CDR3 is TGTGCCAGCAGCTTAGAGGGACCGGCGGGTGGGCGGCAGTTCTTC. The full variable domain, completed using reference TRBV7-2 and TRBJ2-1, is GAGVSQSPSNKVTEKGKDVELRCDPISGHTALYWYRQSLGQGLEFLIYFQGNSAPDKSGLPSDRFSAERTGGSVSTLTIQRTQQEDSAVYLCASSLEGPAGGRQFFGPGTRLTVL.

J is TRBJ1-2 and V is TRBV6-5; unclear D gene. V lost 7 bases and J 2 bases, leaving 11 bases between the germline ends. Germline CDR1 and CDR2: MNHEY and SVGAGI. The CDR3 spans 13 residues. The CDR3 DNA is TGTGCCAGCAAAGTAGCACAGAACTATGGCTACACCTTC. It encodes CASKVAQNYGYTF.

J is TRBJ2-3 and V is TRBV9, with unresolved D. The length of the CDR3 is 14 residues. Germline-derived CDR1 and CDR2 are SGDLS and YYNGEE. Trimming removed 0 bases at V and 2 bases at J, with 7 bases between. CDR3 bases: TGTGCCAGCAGCGTAGGCGAGCTCACAGATACGCAGTATTTT. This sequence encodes CASSVGELTDTQYF.

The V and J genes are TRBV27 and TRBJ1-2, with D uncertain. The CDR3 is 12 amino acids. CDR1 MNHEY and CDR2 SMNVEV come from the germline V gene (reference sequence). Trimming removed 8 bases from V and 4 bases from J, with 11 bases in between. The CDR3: CASSGRTYGYTF. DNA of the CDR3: TGTGCCAGCTCTGGCAGGACCTATGGCTACACCTTC.

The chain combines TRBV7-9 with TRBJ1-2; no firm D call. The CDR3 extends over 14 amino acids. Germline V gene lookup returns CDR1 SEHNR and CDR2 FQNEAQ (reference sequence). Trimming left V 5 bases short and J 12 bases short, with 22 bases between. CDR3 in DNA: TGTGCCAGCAGCATTAGAGGGTCCTATGGCTACGACACCTTC. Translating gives CASSIRGSYGYDTF. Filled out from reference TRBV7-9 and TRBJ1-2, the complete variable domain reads DTGVSQNPRHKITKRGQNVTFRCDPISEHNRLYWYRQTLGQGPEFLTYFQNEAQLEKSRLLSDRFSAERPKGSFSTLEIQRTEQGDSAMYLCASSIRGSYGYDTFGSGTRLTVV.

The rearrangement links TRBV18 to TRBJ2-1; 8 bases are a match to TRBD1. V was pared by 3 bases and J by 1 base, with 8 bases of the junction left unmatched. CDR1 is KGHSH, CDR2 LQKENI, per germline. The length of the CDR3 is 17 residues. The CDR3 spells CASSPYPGQVSYNEQFF. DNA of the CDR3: TGTGCCAGCTCACCTTATCCGGGACAGGTTTCCTACAATGAGCAGTTCTTC.

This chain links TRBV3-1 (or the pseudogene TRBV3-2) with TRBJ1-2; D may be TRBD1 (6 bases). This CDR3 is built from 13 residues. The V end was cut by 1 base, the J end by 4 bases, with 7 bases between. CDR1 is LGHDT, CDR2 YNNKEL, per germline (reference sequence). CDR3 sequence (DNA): TGTGCCAGCAGCCAAGGACAGGCCTATGGCTACACCTTC. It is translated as CASSQGQAYGYTF.

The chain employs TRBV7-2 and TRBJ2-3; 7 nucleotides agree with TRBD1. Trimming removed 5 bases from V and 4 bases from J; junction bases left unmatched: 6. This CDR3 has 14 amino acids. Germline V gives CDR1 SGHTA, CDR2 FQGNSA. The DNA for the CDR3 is TGTGCCAGCAGCAAACAGACAGGGTCAGATACGCAGTATTTT. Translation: CASSKQTGSDTQYF.

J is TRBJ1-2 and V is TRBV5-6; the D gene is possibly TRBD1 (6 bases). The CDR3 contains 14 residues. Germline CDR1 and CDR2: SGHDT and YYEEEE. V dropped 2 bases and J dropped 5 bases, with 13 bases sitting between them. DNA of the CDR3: TGTGCCAGCAGCTTTGACAGGTTAGGGTATGGCTACACCTTC. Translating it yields CASSFDRLGYGYTF.

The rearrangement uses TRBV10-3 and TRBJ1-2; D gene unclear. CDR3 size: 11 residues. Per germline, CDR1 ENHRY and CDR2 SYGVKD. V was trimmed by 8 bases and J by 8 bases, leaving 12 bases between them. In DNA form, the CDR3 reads TGTGCCATCTCCGCCCAGGTCGGCTACACCTTC. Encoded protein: CAISAQVGYTF.

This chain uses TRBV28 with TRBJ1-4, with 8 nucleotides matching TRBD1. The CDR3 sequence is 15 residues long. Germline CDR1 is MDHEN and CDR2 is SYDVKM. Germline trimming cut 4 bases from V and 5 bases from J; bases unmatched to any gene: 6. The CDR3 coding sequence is TGTGCCAGCAGTTCCTCAGGGGGCGAAAATGAAAAACTGTTTTTT. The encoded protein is CASSSSGGENEKLFF. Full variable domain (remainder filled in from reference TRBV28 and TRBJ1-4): DVKVTQSSRYLVKRTGEKVFLECVQDMDHENMFWYRQDPGLGLRLIYFSYDVKMKEKGDIPEGYSVSREKKERFSLILESASTNQTSMYLCASSSSGGENEKLFFGSGTQLSVL.

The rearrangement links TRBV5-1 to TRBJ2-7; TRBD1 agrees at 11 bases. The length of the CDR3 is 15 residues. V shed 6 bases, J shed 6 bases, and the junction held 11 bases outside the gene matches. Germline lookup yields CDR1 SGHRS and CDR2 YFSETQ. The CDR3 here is CASTKPGQGVPEQYF. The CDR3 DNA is TGCGCCAGCACCAAACCGGGACAGGGGGTCCCCGAGCAGTACTTC.

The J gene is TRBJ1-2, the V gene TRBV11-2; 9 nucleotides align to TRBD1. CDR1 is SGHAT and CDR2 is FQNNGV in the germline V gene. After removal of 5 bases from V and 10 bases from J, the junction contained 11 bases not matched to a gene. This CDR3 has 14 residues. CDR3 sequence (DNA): TGTGCCAGCAGCCCAATAACAGGGGGCGCCGACTACACCTTC. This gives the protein CASSPITGGADYTF.

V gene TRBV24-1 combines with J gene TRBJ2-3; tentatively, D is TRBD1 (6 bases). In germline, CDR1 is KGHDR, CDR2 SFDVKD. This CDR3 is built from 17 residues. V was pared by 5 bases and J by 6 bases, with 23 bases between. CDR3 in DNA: TGTGCCACCAGTGGGGCCCTCTGGCAGGGGACGGGGGATACGCAGTATTTT. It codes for CATSGALWQGTGDTQYF.

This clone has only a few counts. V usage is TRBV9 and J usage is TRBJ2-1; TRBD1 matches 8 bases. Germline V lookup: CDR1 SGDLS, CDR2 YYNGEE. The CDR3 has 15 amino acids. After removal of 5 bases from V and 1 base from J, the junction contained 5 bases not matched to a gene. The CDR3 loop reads CASSADRASYNEQFF. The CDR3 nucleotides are TGTGCCAGCAGTGCGGACAGGGCTTCCTACAATGAGCAGTTCTTC.

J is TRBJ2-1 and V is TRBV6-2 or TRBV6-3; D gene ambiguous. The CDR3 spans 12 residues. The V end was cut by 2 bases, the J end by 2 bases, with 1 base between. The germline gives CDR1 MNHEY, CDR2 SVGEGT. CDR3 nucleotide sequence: TGTGCCAGCAGTTACCCCTACAATGAGCAGTTCTTC. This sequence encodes CASSYPYNEQFF.

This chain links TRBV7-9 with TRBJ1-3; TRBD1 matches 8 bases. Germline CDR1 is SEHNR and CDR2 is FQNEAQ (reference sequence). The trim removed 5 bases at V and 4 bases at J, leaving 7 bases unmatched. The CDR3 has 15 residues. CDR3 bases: TGTGCCAGCAGCCCAACCGGGACAGGAGGAAACACCATATATTTT. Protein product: CASSPTGTGGNTIYF.

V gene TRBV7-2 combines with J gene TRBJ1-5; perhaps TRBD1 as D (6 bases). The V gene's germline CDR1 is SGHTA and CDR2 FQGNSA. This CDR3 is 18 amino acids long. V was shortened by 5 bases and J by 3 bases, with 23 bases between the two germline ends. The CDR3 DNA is TGTGCCAGCAGCCCTAGAGGGGTCGGGGGGACAATCAATCAGCCCCAGCATTTT. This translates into CASSPRGVGGTINQPQHF.

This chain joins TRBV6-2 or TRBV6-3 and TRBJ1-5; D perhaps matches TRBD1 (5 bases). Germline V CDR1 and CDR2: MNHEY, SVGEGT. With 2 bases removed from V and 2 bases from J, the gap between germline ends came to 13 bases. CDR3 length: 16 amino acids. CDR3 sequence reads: CASSYGEGPGNQPQHF. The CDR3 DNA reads TGTGCCAGCAGTTACGGAGAGGGGCCCGGCAATCAGCCCCAGCATTTT.

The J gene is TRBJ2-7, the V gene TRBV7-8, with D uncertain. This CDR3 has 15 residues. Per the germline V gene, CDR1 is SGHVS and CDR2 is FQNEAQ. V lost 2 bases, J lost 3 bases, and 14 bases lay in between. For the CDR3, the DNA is TGTGCCAGCAGCTTAAACACCGCAGGTTACTACGAGCAGTACTTC. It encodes CASSLNTAGYYEQYF.

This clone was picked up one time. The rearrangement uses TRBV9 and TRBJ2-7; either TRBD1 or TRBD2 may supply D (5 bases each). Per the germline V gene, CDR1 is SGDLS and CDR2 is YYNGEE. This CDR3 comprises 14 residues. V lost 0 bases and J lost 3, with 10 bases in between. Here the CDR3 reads CASSVDGGNYEQYF. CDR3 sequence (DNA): TGTGCCAGCAGCGTAGATGGGGGAAACTACGAGCAGTACTTC.

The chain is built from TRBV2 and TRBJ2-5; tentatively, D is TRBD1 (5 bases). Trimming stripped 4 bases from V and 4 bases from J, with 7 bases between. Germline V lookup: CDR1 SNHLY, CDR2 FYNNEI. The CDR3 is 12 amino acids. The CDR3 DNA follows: TGTGCCAGCAGTGCAGGGCTAGAGACCCAGTACTTC. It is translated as CASSAGLETQYF. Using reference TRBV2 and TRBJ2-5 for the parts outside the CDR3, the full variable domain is EPEVTQTPSHQVTQMGQEVILRCVPISNHLYFYWYRQILGQKVEFLVSFYNNEISEKSEIFDDQFSVERPDGSNFTLKIRSTKLEDSAMYFCASSAGLETQYFGPGTRLLVL.

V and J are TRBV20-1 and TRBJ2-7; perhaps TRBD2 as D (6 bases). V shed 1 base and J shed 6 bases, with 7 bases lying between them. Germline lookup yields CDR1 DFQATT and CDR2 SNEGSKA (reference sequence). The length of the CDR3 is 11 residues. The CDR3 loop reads CSARGGVEQYF. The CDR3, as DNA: TGCAGTGCTAGAGGGGGGGTCGAGCAGTACTTC.

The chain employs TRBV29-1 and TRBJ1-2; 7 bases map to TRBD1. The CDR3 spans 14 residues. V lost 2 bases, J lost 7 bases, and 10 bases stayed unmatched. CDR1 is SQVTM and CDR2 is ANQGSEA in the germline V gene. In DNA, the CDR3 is TGCAGCGTTGAAAGTAGGGACAGACTTTCTGGCTACACCTTC. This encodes CSVESRDRLSGYTF.

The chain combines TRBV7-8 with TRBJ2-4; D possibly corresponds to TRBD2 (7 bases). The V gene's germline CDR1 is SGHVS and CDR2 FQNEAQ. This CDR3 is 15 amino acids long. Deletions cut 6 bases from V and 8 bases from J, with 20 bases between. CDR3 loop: CASRRGDLGGDIQYF. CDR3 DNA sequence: TGTGCCAGCAGGAGGGGGGATCTGGGAGGGGACATTCAGTACTTC.

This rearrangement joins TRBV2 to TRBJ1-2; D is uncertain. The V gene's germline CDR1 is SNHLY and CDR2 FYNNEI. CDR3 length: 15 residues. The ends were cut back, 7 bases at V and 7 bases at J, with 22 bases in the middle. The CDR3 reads CASMADTSPLGGYTF. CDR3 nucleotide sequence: TGTGCCAGCATGGCTGACACCTCCCCACTGGGTGGCTACACCTTC. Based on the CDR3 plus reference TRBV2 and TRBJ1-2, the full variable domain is EPEVTQTPSHQVTQMGQEVILRCVPISNHLYFYWYRQILGQKVEFLVSFYNNEISEKSEIFDDQFSVERPDGSNFTLKIRSTKLEDSAMYFCASMADTSPLGGYTFGSGTRLTVV.

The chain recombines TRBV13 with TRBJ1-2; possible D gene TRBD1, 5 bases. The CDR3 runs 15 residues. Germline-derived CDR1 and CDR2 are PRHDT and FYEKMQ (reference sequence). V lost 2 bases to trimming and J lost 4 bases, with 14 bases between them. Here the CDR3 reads CASSLFGARSYGYTF. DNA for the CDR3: TGTGCCAGCAGCTTATTTGGGGCTAGGAGCTATGGCTACACCTTC.

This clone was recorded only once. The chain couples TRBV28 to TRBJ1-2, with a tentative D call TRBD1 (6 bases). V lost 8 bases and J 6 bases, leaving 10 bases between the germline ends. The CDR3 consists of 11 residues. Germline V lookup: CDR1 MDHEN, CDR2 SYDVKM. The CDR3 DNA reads TGTGCCAGCGGGCACAGGGATGGCTACACCTTC. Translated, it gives CASGHRDGYTF.

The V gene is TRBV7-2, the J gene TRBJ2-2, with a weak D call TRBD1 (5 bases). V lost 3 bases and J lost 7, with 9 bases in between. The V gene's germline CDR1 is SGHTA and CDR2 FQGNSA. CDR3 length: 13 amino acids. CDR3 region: CASSFSGYGELFF. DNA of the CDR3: TGTGCCAGCAGCTTCTCAGGGTACGGGGAGCTGTTTTTT.

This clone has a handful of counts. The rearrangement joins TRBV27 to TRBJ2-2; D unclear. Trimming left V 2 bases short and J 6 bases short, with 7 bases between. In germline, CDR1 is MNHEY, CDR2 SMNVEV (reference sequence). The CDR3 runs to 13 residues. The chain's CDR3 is CASSLRSAGELFF. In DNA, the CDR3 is TGTGCCAGCAGTTTAAGGAGCGCCGGGGAGCTGTTTTTT.